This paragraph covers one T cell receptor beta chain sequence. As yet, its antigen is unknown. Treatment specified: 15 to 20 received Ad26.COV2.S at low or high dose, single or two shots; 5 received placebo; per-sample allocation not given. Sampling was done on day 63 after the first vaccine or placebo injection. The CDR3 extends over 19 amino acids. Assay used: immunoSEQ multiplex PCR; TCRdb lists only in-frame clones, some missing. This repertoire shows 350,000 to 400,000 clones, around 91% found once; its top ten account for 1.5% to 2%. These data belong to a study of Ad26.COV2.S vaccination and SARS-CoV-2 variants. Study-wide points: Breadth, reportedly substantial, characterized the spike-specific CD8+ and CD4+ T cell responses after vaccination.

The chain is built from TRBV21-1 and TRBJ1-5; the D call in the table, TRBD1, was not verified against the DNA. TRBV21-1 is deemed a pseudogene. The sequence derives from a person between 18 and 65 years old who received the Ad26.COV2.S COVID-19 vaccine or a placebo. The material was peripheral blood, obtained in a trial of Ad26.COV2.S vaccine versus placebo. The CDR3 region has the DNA TGTGCCAGCAGCACCTCCTCGGACAGGGGCCCGATTCGCATGGGGCCCCAGCATTTT. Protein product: CASSTSSDRGPIRMGPQHF.